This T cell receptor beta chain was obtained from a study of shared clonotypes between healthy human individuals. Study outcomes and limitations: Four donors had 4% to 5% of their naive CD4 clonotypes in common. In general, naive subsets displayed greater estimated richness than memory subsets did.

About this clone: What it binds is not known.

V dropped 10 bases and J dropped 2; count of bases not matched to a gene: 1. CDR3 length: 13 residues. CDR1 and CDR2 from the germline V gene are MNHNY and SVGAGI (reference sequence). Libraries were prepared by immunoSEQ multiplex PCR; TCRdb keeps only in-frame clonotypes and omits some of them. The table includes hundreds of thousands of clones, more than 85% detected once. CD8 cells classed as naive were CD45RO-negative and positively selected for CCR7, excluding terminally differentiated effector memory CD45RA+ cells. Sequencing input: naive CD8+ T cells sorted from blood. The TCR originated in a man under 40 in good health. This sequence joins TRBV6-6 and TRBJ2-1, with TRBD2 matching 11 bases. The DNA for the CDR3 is TGTGCCATTAGCGGGAGGGCCTACAATGAGCAGTTCTTC. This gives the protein CAISGRAYNEQFF.